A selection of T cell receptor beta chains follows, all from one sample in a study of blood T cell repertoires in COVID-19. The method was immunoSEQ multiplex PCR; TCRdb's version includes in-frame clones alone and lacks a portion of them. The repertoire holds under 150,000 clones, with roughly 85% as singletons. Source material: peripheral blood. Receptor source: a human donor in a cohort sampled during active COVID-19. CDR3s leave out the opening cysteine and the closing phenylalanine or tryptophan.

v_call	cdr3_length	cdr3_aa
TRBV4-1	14	ASSQEGLAGRNEQF
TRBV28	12	AISITGTPYEQY
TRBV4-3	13	ASSQERGRYNEQF
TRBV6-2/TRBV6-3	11	ASSSTGTGELF
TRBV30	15	AWRAPRASGGTYEQY
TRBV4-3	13	ASSRKQGAISEAF
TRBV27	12	ASSLGAGGSPLH
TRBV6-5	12	ASRKDRVGEKLF
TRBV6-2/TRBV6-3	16	ASSYTTGAGSGANVLT
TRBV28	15	ASRLRHRWESNEKLF
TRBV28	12	ASTLGGFNQPQH
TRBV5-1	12	ASAGTGLPYEQY
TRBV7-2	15	ASSLDQDRAYNSPLH
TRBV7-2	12	ASSWGQGAGEQY
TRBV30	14	AWSVPRGGGEQPQH
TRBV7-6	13	ASSLRDSSSYEQY
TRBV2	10	ASNLDSYEQY
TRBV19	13	ASSIAAGAIAEQF
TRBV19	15	ASSIDVLAGVVDTQY
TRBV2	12	ASTSPTGGSFLI
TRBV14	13	ASSPLGGINYGYT
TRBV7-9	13	ASSSGQGSTDTQY
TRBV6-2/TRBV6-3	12	ASSRTSGLYEQY
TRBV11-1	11	ASSRDRGETQY
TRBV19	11	ASSKPTGTEAF
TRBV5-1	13	ASSQDNRPVHGYT
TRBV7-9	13	ASSFRTGGTDTQY
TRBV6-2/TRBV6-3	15	ASSYVVDTGHNYEQY
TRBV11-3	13	ASSTGTSSTDTQY
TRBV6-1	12	ASSESDSFYGYT
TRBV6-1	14	ASSEARVFNSGGYT
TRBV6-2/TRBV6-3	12	ASSQRLAGGHRY
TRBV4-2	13	ASSRGLWTGDKQY
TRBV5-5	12	ASSSTGTGDTQY
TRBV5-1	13	ASSLISNKNTEAF